This T cell receptor (beta chain) was sequenced for a study of blood T cell repertoires in COVID-19. CDR1 LGHDT and CDR2 YNNKEL come from the germline V gene (reference sequence). The CDR3 length is 16 residues. The V gene lost 2 bases and the J gene lost 4 bases, with 17 bases spanning the gap. Across roughly 25 US areas, participants ranged in age from 18 to 89 years. Researchers sorted participants into cohorts using their self-reported clinical history. This clone turned up a few times. In the study's own analysis: Reference gene primer amplification in the assay estimated nucleated cell counts. The repertoire was sequenced with immunoSEQ multiplex PCR; TCRdb's copy has only in-frame clones and lacks some. The V and J calls and clone size come from that table; D and trimming were worked out from the DNA. The table shows roughly 360,000 clones, with 85% to 90% occurring only once.

This receptor was taken from a woman between 25 and 40 years old with acute COVID-19. The chain links TRBV3-1 (or the pseudogene TRBV3-2) to TRBJ1-2, with D perhaps TRBD1 (6 bases). Source material: PBMCs or T cells enriched from blood (not recorded which). CDR3 sequence (DNA): TGTGCCAGCAGCCAACAGCCCGTCACAGGGCCCTATGGCTACACCTTC. Its protein is CASSQQPVTGPYGYTF.